This TCR beta chain originates from a study of tumor-infiltrating lymphocytes in primary liver carcinoma. At the level of the study: About 3.5 to 8 million productive TCRbeta reads were obtained from the samples, with similar numbers across tissue types.

Comments on this clonotype: As yet, its antigen is unknown. The germline gene is not matched at one end of the junction; a read error may be the cause.

TCR beta cDNA was made from around 460 ng total RNA with a constant-region primer. Amplification in three nested multiplex PCR rounds with slightly modified ARM-PCR gave rise to TCR beta libraries. Running approximately 10 cycles apiece, the first two PCR rounds relied on TRBV1-TRBV30 forward primers together with a C-beta reverse primer. TCRdb ran MiXCR on the multiplex PCR reads and lists one entry per CDR3 protein. Among approximately 330,000 distinct CDR3 sequences listed, 65% were seen once. General study results and limits: Tumors and blood were compared for top-250-clone fraction, and tumors had the significantly higher value (p = 0.039). Samples, which were bulk and unsorted, did not allow CD4+ and CD8+ repertoires to be compared.

Blood RNA originated from unsorted whole blood, with germline DNA additionally extracted. In advance of surgery, approximately 4 milliliters of peripheral blood were collected. This CDR3 comprises 17 residues. Germline CDR1 MNHEY, CDR2 SVGAGI. Sequenced material: peripheral blood. V usage is TRBV6-5 and J usage is TRBJ2-3, with 11 bases fitting TRBD2. This receptor was identified in a man aged 35 to 55 with primary liver carcinoma and hepatitis B virus infection. CDR3 in DNA: TGTGCCAGCGGTTACTCGAGACTAGCGGGATTCACAGATACGCAGTATTTT. The encoded protein is CASGYSRLAGFTDTQYF.